The T cell receptor beta chain described here comes from a study of blood T cell repertoires in COVID-19. As originally analysed: Estimates of nucleated cell counts were drawn from the amplification of reference gene primers. Method: immunoSEQ multiplex PCR; TCRdb's copy keeps in-frame clones and lacks some. That table is the source of V, J and clone size, and D and trimming were worked out from the DNA. The data contain more than 200,000 clones, over 75% of them seen just once; the ten biggest clones take up 4% to 4.5%. Trimming took 2 bases from V and 2 from J, leaving 14 bases between them. The CDR3 is made up of 16 amino acids. Germline lookup yields CDR1 SGHRS and CDR2 YFSETQ.

The sequence was obtained from a man aged 50-60 years with acute or convalescent COVID-19. V usage is TRBV5-1 and J usage is TRBJ2-1; weak D call: TRBD2 (6 bases). The sequenced sample was peripheral blood. The CDR3 protein is CASSLWEVEPYNEQFF. CDR3 nucleotide sequence: TGCGCCAGCAGCTTATGGGAGGTAGAGCCCTACAATGAGCAGTTCTTC.